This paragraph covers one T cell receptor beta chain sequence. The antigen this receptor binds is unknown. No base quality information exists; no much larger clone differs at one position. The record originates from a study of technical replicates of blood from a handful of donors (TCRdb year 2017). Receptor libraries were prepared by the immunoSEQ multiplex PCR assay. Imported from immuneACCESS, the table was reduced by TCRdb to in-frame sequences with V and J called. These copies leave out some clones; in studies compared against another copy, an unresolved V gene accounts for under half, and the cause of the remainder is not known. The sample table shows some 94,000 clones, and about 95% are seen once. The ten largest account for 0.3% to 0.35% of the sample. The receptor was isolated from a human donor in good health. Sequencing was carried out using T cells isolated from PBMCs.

The nucleotide sequence reads as follows: TGTGCCACCCGAACGGGACAGGGTAACTACGAGCAGTACTTC. It specifies CATRTGQGNYEQYF. The chain links TRBV19 with TRBJ2-7; 9 nucleotides in the junction match TRBD1. The germline V gene (reference sequence) yields LNHDA for CDR1 and SQIVND for CDR2. Spanning cysteine to phenylalanine, the CDR3 consists of 14 amino acids. Only CDR3 DNA is held: 42 bases, read in frame from base 1. Ends trimmed: V by 10 bases, J by 3 bases; bases unmatched to a gene: 10.